A selection of T cell receptor beta chains follows, all from one sample in a study of CD8 T cells in Susac syndrome. Each CDR3 protein gets one entry after TCRdb re-called the immunoSEQ multiplex PCR reads with MiXCR. The data hold about 120,000 distinct CDR3 sequences, with 92% observed a single time. The sequencing input was CD4+ T cells from PBMCs. Source of these receptors: a human donor in good health. CDR3s include the opening cysteine and the closing phenylalanine or tryptophan. The D gene is left open where the match is weak. Clone size, where shown, is once, few, many, or a class for clones that have expanded.

V	size	J	D	DNA	CDR3
TRBV29-1	once	TRBJ1-2	-	TGCAGCGTTGCGCCCCGCGGCGGCTATGGCTACACCTTC	CSVAPRGGYGYTF
TRBV29-1	-	TRBJ2-2	-	TGCAGCGTTCTTTTTCCGGGACAAACCGGGGAGCTGTTTTTT	CSVLFPGQTGELFF
TRBV20-1	-	TRBJ2-5	TRBD2	TGCAGTGCTAGAGATACTAGCGGGAAGGAGACCCAGTACTTC	CSARDTSGKETQYF
TRBV12-3/TRBV12-4	-	TRBJ2-2	-	TGTGCCAGCAGTACCCAAGGGGCTGGGTCGAACACCGGGGAGCTGTTTTTT	CASSTQGAGSNTGELFF
TRBV20-1	-	TRBJ2-3	-	TGCAGTGCTAGCCCCGAACGAACGGGGGGCACAGATACGCAGTATTTT	CSASPERTGGTDTQYF
TRBV7-9	-	TRBJ2-3	TRBD2	TGTGCCAGCAGTTTATCCGGGACTAGCGGGAGGAGGGGTTCGGATACGCAGTATTTT	CASSLSGTSGRRGSDTQYF
TRBV19	once	TRBJ2-7	-	TGTGCCAGTAGTATTCGAGCAGAGTTCTACGAGCAGTACTTC	CASSIRAEFYEQYF
TRBV10-3	-	TRBJ1-1	-	TGTGCCATCTCAGAGGACGGGTCGACTGAAGCTTTCTTT	CAISEDGSTEAFF
TRBV3-1	-	TRBJ2-2	-	TGTGCCAGCAGCCCGGGGGCCTCTTCCGGGGAGCTGTTTTTT	CASSPGASSGELFF
TRBV6-1	-	TRBJ2-3	TRBD2	TGTGCCAGCAGTCCTTCCACAGCGGGGGGGCGGGATACGCAGTATTTT	CASSPSTAGGRDTQYF
TRBV7-6	-	TRBJ1-1	-	TGTGCCAGCAGCCGGAACCCACAGGGCCCGAACACTGAAGCTTTCTTT	CASSRNPQGPNTEAFF
TRBV20-1	-	TRBJ1-1	-	TGCAGTTCGCGGCGAGGGACGGACACTGAAGCTTTCTTT	CSSRRGTDTEAFF
TRBV5-1	-	TRBJ2-2	TRBD2	TGCGCCAGCAGCCCTGGCCAGGGACTAGCGACCGGGGAGCTGTTTTTT	CASSPGQGLATGELFF
TRBV29-1	-	TRBJ2-3	TRBD2	TGCAGCGTTCCGAGGACTAGCGGGGGCTTGGATACGCAGTATTTT	CSVPRTSGGLDTQYF
TRBV29-1	-	TRBJ1-1	TRBD1	TGCAGCGTTGAAGGGACAGGGACGACTGAAGCTTTCTTT	CSVEGTGTTEAFF
TRBV9	-	TRBJ1-2	-	TGTGCCAGCAGCGTCGGAGGGGCCACGAACTATGGCTACACCTTC	CASSVGGATNYGYTF
TRBV20-1	-	TRBJ2-5	TRBD2	TGCAGTGCCCGAGCGGGCGGGGGGAATAGGGAGACCCAGTACTTC	CSARAGGGNRETQYF
TRBV29-1	once	TRBJ2-2	TRBD1	TGCAGCGTTGGGGGACAGAGAAGGACCGGGGAGCTGTTTTTT	CSVGGQRRTGELFF
TRBV5-1	-	TRBJ2-7	TRBD1	TGCGCCAGCAGCCGGAACCAACAGGGGGCGAACGAGCAGTACTTC	CASSRNQQGANEQYF
TRBV7-8	-	TRBJ2-5	TRBD2	TGTGCCAGCAGCTCCCAACTAGCGGGGGGGCCCATCTTAGAGACCCAGTACTTC	CASSSQLAGGPILETQYF
TRBV7-9	-	TRBJ1-1	-	TGTGCCAGCAGCTTCATTCAGGGAGTAGAGACTGAAGCTTTCTTT	CASSFIQGVETEAFF
TRBV7-2	once	TRBJ2-3	-	TGTGCCAGCAACACTGGGGGCCGCACAGATACGCAGTATTTT	CASNTGGRTDTQYF
TRBV12-3/TRBV12-4	-	TRBJ1-5	TRBD1	TGTGCCAGCAGTTTCGCGGGGGCAGGGGGCCAGCCCCAGCATTTT	CASSFAGAGGQPQHF
TRBV27	-	TRBJ2-5	-	TGTGCCAGCAGTTTAGGCAGGCGGCTGGGAGAGACCCAGTACTTC	CASSLGRRLGETQYF
TRBV10-3	-	TRBJ2-5	TRBD1	TGTGCCATCAGTGGAACAGGGGAAGAGACCCAGTACTTC	CAISGTGEETQYF
TRBV7-2	-	TRBJ2-5	TRBD2	TGTGCCAGCAGCTTATACAGAGCGGGAGTCGGAGAGACCCAGTACTTC	CASSLYRAGVGETQYF
TRBV12-3/TRBV12-4	-	TRBJ2-4	-	TGTGCCAGCAGTTTAGGGGTGAACATTCAGTACTTC	CASSLGVNIQYF
TRBV3-1	-	TRBJ1-1	TRBD1	TGTGCCAGCAGCCAAGATTCAGGGGGGACTGAAGCTTTCTTT	CASSQDSGGTEAFF
TRBV3-1	-	TRBJ2-1	TRBD2	TGTGCCAGCAGCCAGCACCCGCCGGGGGGAAATTACAATGAGCAGTTCTTC	CASSQHPPGGNYNEQFF
TRBV29-1	-	TRBJ1-3	-	TGCAGCGTCGCGGGACAATTAGGAAACACCATATATTTT	CSVAGQLGNTIYF
TRBV6-2/TRBV6-3	-	TRBJ1-1	-	TGTGCCAGCAGCATGACAGGTTCAAACACTGAAGCTTTCTTT	CASSMTGSNTEAFF
TRBV7-2	-	TRBJ1-1	-	TGTGCCAGCAGCTCACCACCGGGACGAGTTAACACTGAAGCTTTCTTT	CASSSPPGRVNTEAFF
TRBV5-5	-	TRBJ1-5	-	TGTGCCAGCAGCTTGGGACCCGATCAGCCCCAGCATTTT	CASSLGPDQPQHF
TRBV29-1	-	TRBJ1-1	TRBD1	TGCAGCGCCAGAGCAGGGGGCACGAACACTGAAGCTTTCTTT	CSARAGGTNTEAFF
TRBV14	-	TRBJ2-7	TRBD1	TGTGCCAGCAGCCAAGGACAGGGTGGCGCCTACGAGCAGTACTTC	CASSQGQGGAYEQYF
TRBV7-9	-	TRBJ1-5	TRBD1	TGTGCCAGCAGCCTCGACAGGGCTCAGCCCCAGCATTTT	CASSLDRAQPQHF
TRBV4-1	-	TRBJ1-1	-	TGCGCCAGCAGCCCGGAGACCATGAACACTGAAGCTTTCTTT	CASSPETMNTEAFF
TRBV23-1	-	TRBJ2-4	-	TGCGCCAGCAGTCAATCGACGGGAACTTACCCCAAAAACATTCAGTACTTC	CASSQSTGTYPKNIQYF
TRBV9	-	TRBJ1-2	TRBD1	TGTGCCAGCAGCTACGACAGGGGCGCGTATGGCTACACCTTC	CASSYDRGAYGYTF
TRBV6-2/TRBV6-3	-	TRBJ2-3	TRBD2	TGTGCCAGCAGTTCCCTCCGAGCGGGGGAGCACACAGATACGCAGTATTTT	CASSSLRAGEHTDTQYF
TRBV7-2	once	TRBJ2-1	TRBD2	TGTGCCAGCAGCTCCCGGAATCTAGCGGCCCATGAGCAGTTCTTC	CASSSRNLAAHEQFF
TRBV20-1	-	TRBJ2-7	-	TGCAGTGCTAGAATGGGGGTGGGGGAGCAGTACTTC	CSARMGVGEQYF
TRBV29-1	-	TRBJ2-5	-	TGCAGCGTTGCCCCCGGAACAGGGACTTGGCAGACCCAGTACTTC	CSVAPGTGTWQTQYF
TRBV6-2/TRBV6-3	-	TRBJ2-5	-	TGTGCCAGCAGTTCGGACGCGGGGGCCAAAAAGACCCAGTACTTC	CASSSDAGAKKTQYF
TRBV7-2	-	TRBJ2-1	TRBD2	TGTGCCAGCAGCTCGCTAGCGGTATCCTACAATGAGCAGTTCTTC	CASSSLAVSYNEQFF
TRBV6-2/TRBV6-3	-	TRBJ1-4	-	TGTGCCAGCACCGACACGAAGACGGACGTCAATGAAAAACTGTTTTTT	CASTDTKTDVNEKLFF
TRBV6-6	-	TRBJ2-3	TRBD2	TGTGCCAGCAGTTATACTAGCGGCAAGACAGATACGCAGTATTTT	CASSYTSGKTDTQYF
TRBV7-9	-	TRBJ1-3	-	TGTGCCAGCAGCTTAGAAGTGATCGGAAACACCATATATTTT	CASSLEVIGNTIYF
TRBV27	-	TRBJ2-4	-	TGTGCCAGCTGCCTAACGGGGTCCCTGAGTAACATTCAGTACTTC	CASCLTGSLSNIQYF
TRBV30	once	TRBJ2-3	TRBD1	TGTGCCTGGAGTCTTAGACAGGGGAGAGATACGCAGTATTTT	CAWSLRQGRDTQYF
TRBV5-1	-	TRBJ2-1	TRBD2	TGCGCCAGCAGCTTGGCCGCAACTAGCGGGAGCGATGAGCAGTTCTTC	CASSLAATSGSDEQFF